This T cell receptor (beta chain) was observed in a study of cytomegalovirus exposure and HLA in healthy donors. To note about this clone: Its antigen remains unknown.

PCR employed 60 Vbeta and 13 Jbeta primers. TCRdb keeps only in-frame clones here, not all; method: immunoSEQ multiplex PCR. Of about 140,000 clones in the sample, approximately 84% were seen once. Study conclusions and caveats: Sequencing likely generated an artifact that appeared as a cluster of highly shared sequence variants. In a later analysis, common viral pathogens appeared linked to several of the most significant clusters. A missense variant in DCLRE1C was later tied to TCR beta V- and J-gene trimming.

The V gene end was trimmed by 2 bases and the J gene end by 7 bases; junction bases not matched to a gene: 8. The length of the CDR3 is 15 residues. Looked up from germline, CDR1 is MRHNA and CDR2 is SNTAGT. V gene TRBV6-4 combines with J gene TRBJ1-2; 9 positions agree with TRBD1. The TCR originated in a woman aged 55 to 70 in good health and CMV-seropositive. Sequenced sample: PBMCs. CDR3 nucleotides: TGTGCCAGCAGTGACCAGACAGGGGGTGATTCTGGCTACACCTTC. As protein: CASSDQTGGDSGYTF.